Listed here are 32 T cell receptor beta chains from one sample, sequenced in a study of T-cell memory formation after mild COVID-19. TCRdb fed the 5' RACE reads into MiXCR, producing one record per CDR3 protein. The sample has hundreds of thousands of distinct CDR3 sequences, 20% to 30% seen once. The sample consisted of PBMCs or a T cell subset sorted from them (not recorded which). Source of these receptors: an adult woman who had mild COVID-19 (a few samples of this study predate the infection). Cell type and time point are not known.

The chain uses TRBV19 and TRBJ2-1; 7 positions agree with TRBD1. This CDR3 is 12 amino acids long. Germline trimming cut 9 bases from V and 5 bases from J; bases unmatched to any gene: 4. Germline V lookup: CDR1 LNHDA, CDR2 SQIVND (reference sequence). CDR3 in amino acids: CASRDRHNEQFF. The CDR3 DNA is TGTGCCAGCCGGGACAGACACAATGAGCAGTTCTTC.

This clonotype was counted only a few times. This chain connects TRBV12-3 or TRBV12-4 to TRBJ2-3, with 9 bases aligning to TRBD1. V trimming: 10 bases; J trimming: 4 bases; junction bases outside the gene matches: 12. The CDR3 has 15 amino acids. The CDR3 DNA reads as TGTGCCACTTCCCCGGGACAGGGAGATGCAGATACGCAGTATTTT. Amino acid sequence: CATSPGQGDADTQYF.

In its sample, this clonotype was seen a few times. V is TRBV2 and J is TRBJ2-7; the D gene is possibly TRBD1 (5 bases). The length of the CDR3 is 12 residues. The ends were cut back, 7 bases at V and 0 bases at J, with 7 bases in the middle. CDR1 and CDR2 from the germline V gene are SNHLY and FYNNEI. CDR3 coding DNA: TGTGCCAGCAAGGACAACTCCTACGAGCAGTACTTC. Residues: CASKDNSYEQYF.

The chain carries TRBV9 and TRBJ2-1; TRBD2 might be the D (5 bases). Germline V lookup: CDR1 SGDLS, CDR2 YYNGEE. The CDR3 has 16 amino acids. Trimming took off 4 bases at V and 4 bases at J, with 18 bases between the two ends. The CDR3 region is CASSLRSLARYNEQFF. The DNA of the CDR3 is TGTGCCAGCAGCCTGAGAAGTCTAGCCCGGTACAATGAGCAGTTCTTC.

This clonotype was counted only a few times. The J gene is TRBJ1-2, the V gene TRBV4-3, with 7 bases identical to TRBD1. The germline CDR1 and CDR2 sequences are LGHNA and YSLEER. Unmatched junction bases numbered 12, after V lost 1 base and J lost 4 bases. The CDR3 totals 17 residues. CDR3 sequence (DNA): TGCGCCAGCAGCCAAGGAGTCACAGGGGACTATATCTATGGCTACACCTTC. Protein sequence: CASSQGVTGDYIYGYTF.

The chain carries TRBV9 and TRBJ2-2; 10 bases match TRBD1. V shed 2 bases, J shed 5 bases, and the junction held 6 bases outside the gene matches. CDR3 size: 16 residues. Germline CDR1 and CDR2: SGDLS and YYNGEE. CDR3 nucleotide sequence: TGTGCCAGCAGCGTCCGGACAGGGGGTTTGACCGGGGAGCTGTTTTTT. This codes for CASSVRTGGLTGELFF.

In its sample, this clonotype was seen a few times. The CDR3 sequence: CASSLASGPGDEQYF. CDR3 nucleotide sequence: TGTGCCAGCAGCTTAGCCTCAGGGCCAGGGGACGAGCAGTACTTC. The chain is built from TRBV7-9 and TRBJ2-7, with D tentatively TRBD1 (6 bases). Germline-derived CDR1 and CDR2 are SEHNR and FQNEAQ (reference sequence). This CDR3 is 15 amino acids long. V gave up 0 bases and J gave up 5 bases, with 14 bases separating them. Supplemented by reference TRBV7-9 and TRBJ2-7, the full variable domain reads DTGVSQNPRHKITKRGQNVTFRCDPISEHNRLYWYRQTLGQGPEFLTYFQNEAQLEKSRLLSDRFSAERPKGSFSTLEIQRTEQGDSAMYLCASSLASGPGDEQYFGPGTRLTVT.

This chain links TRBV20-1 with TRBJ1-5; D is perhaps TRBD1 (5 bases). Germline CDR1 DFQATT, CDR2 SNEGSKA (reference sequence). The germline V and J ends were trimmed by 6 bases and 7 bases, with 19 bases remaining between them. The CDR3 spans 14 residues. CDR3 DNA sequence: TGCAGTGCCCGGGAGGGGTCCGTCAACCAGCCCCAGCATTTT. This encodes CSAREGSVNQPQHF.

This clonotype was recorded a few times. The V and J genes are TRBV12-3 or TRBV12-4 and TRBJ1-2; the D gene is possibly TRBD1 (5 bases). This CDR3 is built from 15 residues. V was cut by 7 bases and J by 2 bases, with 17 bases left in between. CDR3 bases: TGTGCCAGCATTCCGGGACCCGAAGGGAACTATGGCTACACCTTC. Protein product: CASIPGPEGNYGYTF.

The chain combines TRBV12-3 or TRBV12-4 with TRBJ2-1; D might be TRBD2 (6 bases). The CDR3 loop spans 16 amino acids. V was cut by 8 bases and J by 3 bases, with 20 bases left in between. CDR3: CASCSGLRFIYNEQFF. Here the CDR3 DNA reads TGTGCCAGCTGCTCGGGACTTCGATTTATCTACAATGAGCAGTTCTTC.

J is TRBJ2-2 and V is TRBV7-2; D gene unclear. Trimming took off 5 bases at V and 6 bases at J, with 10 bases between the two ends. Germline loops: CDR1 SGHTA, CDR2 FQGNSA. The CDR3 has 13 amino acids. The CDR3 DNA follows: TGTGCCAGCAGCCTGAGGACGGCCGGGGAGCTGTTTTTT. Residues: CASSLRTAGELFF.

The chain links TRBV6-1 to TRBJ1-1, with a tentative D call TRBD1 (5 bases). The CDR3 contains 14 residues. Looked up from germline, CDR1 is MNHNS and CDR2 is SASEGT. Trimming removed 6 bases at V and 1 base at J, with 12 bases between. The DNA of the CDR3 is TGTGCCAGCAGAGCCGGGACTCCGAACACTGAAGCTTTCTTT. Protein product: CASRAGTPNTEAFF.

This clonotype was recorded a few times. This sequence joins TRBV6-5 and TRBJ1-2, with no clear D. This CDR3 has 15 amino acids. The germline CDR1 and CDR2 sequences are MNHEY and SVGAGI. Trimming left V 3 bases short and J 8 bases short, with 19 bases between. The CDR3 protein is CASSYRDGLYGGYTF. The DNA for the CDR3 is TGTGCCAGCAGTTATCGCGACGGTTTGTATGGAGGCTACACCTTC.

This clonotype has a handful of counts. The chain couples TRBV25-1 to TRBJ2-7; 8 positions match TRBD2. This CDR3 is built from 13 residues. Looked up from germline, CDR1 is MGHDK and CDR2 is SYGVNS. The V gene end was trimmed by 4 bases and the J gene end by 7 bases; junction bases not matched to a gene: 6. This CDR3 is CASSVWTSWEQYF. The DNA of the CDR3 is TGTGCCAGCAGTGTCTGGACTAGCTGGGAGCAGTACTTC.

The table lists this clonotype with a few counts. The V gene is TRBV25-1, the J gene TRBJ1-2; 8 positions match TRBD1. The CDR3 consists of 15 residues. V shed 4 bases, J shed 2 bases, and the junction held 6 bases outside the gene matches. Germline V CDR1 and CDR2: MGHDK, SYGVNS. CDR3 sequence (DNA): TGTGCCAGCAGTGGCTTGGGACAGGCCAACTATGGCTACACCTTC. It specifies CASSGLGQANYGYTF.

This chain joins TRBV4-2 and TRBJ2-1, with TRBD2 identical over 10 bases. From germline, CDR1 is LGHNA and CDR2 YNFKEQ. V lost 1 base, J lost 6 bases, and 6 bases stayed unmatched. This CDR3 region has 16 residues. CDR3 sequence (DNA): TGTGCCAGCAGCCAAGCGGGAGCGGGGGGGCTCAATGAGCAGTTCTTC. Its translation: CASSQAGAGGLNEQFF.

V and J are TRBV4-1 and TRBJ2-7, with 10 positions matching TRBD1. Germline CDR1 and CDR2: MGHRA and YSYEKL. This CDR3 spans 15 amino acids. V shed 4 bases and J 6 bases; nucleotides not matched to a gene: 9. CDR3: CASSLRQGASLEQYF. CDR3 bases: TGCGCCAGCAGCCTGCGACAGGGGGCGTCACTCGAGCAGTACTTC.

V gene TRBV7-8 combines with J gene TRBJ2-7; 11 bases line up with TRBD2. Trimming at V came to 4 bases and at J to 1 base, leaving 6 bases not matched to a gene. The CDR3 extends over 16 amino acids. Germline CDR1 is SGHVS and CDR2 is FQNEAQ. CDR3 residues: CASSSTSGGRSYEQYF. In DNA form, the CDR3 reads TGTGCCAGCAGCTCAACTAGCGGGGGCCGATCCTACGAGCAGTACTTC.

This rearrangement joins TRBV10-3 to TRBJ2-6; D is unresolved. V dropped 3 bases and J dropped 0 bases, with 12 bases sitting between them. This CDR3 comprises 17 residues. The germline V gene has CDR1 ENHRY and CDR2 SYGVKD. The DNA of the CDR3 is TGTGCCATCAGTGAAAATGAACATCACTCTGGGGCCAACGTCCTGACTTTC. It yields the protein CAISENEHHSGANVLTF.

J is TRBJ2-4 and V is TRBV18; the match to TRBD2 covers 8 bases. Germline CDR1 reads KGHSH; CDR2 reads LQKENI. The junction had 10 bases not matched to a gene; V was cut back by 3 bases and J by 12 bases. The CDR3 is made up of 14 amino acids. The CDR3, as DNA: TGTGCCAGCTCACCGGGGACCGCGGGGGGAGCTCAGTACTTC. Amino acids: CASSPGTAGGAQYF. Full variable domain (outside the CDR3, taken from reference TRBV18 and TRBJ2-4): NAGVMQNPRHLVRRRGQEARLRCSPMKGHSHVYWYRQLPEEGLKFMVYLQKENIIDESGMPKERFSAEFPKEGPSILRIQQVVRGDSAAYFCASSPGTAGGAQYFGAGTRLSVL.

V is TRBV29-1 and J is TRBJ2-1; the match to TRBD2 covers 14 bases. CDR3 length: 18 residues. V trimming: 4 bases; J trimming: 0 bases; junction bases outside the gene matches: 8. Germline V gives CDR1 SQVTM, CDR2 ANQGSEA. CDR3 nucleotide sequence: TGCAGCGTTGGGAGGGGGACTAGCGGGAGTATCTCCTACAATGAGCAGTTCTTC. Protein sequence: CSVGRGTSGSISYNEQFF.

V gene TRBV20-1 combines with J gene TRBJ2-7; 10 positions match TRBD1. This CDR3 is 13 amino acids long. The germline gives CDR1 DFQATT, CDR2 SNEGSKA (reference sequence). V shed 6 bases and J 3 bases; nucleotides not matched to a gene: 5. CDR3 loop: CSAPGQGIYEQYF. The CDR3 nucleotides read TGCAGTGCCCCGGGACAGGGGATCTACGAGCAGTACTTC.

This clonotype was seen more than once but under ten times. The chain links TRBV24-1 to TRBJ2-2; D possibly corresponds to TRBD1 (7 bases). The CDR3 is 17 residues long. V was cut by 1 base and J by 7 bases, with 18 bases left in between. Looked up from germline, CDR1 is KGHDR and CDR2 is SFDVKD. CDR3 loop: CATSDFGATGRSGELFF. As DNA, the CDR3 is TGTGCCACCAGTGATTTTGGCGCGACAGGGAGGAGCGGGGAGCTGTTTTTT.

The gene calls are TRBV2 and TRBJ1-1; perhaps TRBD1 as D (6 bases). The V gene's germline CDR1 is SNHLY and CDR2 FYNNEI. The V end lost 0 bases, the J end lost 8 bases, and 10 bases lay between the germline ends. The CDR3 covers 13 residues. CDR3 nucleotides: TGTGCCAGCAGTGAAGCGCTTAGGGGGGAAGCTTTCTTT. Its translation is CASSEALRGEAFF.

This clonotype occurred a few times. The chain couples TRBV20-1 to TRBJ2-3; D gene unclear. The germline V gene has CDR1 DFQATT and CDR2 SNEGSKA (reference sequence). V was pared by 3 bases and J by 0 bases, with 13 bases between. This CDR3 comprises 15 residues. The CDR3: CSASLTRGSTDTQYF. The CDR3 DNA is TGCAGTGCTAGCCTAACTCGCGGTAGCACAGATACGCAGTATTTT.

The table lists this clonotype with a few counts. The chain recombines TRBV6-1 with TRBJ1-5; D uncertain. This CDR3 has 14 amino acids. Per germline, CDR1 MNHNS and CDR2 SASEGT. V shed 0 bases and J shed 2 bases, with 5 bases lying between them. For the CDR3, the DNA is TGTGCCAGCAGTGAAGCGGGTCGCAATCAGCCCCAGCATTTT. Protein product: CASSEAGRNQPQHF.

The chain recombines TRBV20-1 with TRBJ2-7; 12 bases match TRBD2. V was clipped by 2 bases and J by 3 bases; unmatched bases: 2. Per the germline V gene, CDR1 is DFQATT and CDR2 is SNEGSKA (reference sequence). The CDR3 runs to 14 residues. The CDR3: CSARRTSGVYEQYF. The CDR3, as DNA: TGCAGTGCTAGAAGGACTAGCGGGGTCTACGAGCAGTACTTC.

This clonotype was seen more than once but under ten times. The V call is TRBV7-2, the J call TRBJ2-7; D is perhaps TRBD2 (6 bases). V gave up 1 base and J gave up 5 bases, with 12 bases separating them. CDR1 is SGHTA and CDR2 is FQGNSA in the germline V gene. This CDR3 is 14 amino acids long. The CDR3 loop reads CASSLGLGFHEQYF. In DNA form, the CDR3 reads TGTGCCAGCAGCTTAGGACTAGGCTTCCACGAGCAGTACTTC.

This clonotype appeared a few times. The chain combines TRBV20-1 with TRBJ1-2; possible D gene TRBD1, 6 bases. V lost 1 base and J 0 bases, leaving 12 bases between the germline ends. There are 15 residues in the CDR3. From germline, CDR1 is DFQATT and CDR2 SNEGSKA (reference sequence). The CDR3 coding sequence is TGCAGTGCTAGAGCCCAGGCAGGGGCTAACTATGGCTACACCTTC. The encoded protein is CSARAQAGANYGYTF.

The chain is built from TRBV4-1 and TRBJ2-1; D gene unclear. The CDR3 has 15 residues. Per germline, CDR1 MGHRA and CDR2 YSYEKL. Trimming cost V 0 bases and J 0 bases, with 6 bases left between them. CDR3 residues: CASSQDQSSYNEQFF. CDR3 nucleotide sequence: TGCGCCAGCAGCCAAGATCAGAGCTCCTACAATGAGCAGTTCTTC.

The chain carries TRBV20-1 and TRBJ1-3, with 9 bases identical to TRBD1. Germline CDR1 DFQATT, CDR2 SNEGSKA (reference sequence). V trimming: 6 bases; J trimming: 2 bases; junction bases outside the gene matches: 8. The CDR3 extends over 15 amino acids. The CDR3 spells CSAQGGQGPGNTIYF. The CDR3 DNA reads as TGCAGTGCCCAGGGGGGACAGGGTCCTGGAAACACCATATATTTT.

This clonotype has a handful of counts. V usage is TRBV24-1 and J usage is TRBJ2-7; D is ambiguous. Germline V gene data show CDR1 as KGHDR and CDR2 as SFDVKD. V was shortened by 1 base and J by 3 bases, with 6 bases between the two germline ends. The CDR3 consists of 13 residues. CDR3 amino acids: CATSDFNGYEQYF. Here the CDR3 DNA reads TGTGCCACCAGTGATTTCAACGGCTACGAGCAGTACTTC.